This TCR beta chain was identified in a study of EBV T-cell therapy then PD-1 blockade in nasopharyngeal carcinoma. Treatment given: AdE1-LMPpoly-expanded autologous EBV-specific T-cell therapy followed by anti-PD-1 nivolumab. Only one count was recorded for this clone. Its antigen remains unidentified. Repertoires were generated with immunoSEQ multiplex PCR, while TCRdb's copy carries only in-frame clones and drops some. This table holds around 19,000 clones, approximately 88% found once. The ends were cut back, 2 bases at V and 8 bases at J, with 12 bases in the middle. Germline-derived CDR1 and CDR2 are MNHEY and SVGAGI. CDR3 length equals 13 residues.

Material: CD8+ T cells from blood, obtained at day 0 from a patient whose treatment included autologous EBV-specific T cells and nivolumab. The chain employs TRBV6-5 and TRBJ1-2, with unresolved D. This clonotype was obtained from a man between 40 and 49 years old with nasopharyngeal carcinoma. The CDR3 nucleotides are TGTGCCAGCAGTTACGGAAAGGCTAACGGCTACACCTTC. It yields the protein CASSYGKANGYTF.